The 27 T cell receptor beta chains given below trace back to one sample, sequenced in a study of shared clonotypes between healthy human individuals. Only in-frame clones appear in the TCRdb table, and some are missing; sequencing was by immunoSEQ multiplex PCR. The data contain 450,000 to 650,000 clones, around three quarters of them singletons. Sequenced: PBMCs. The origin of the receptors is a woman between 40 and 50 years old in good health. Some clones in this sample may be carry-over from other donors' samples.

The rearrangement joins TRBV12-5 to TRBJ1-1; the D gene is possibly TRBD1 (5 bases). The CDR3 has 13 amino acids. With 3 bases removed from V and 3 bases from J, the gap between germline ends came to 8 bases. CDR1 and CDR2 (germline): LGHNT, FRNRAP. The CDR3 sequence: CASGFGGDTEAFF. The CDR3 bases are TGTGCTAGTGGTTTCGGGGGGGACACTGAAGCTTTCTTT. Together with reference TRBV12-5 and TRBJ1-1, the CDR3 gives the full variable domain: DARVTQTPRHKVTEMGQEVTMRCQPILGHNTVFWYRQTMMQGLELLAYFRNRAPLDDSGMPKDRFSAEMPDATLATLKIQPSEPRDSAVYFCASGFGGDTEAFFGQGTRLTVV.

This rearrangement joins TRBV30 to TRBJ2-7; D might be TRBD1 (7 bases). CDR1 is GTSNPN, CDR2 SVGIG, per germline (reference sequence). Trimming cost V 4 bases and J 1 base, with 11 bases left between them. This CDR3 contains 13 residues. CDR3: CAWTPGGSYEQYF. The CDR3 DNA sequence: TGTGCCTGGACCCCAGGGGGGTCCTACGAGCAGTACTTC.

The gene calls are TRBV14 and TRBJ1-4, with a tentative D call TRBD1 (5 bases). Germline assignment: CDR1 SGHDN and CDR2 FVKESK. Trimming took 1 base from V and 8 from J, leaving 14 bases between them. This CDR3 contains 15 residues. Here the CDR3 reads CASSQVQGVYEKLFF. The CDR3 coding sequence is TGTGCCAGCAGCCAAGTACAAGGGGTGTACGAAAAACTGTTTTTT.

This clone was observed a handful of times. The chain has TRBV10-3 and TRBJ1-3; D uncertain. Trimming removed 3 bases at V and 3 bases at J, with 18 bases between. There are 17 residues in the CDR3. The germline CDR1 and CDR2 sequences are ENHRY and SYGVKD. The CDR3, as DNA: TGTGCCATCAGTGATCCGTCGGTCGTTAGCGGTGGAAACACCATATATTTT. Protein: CAISDPSVVSGGNTIYF.

The chain combines TRBV21-1 with TRBJ2-1; the listed D gene, TRBD2, was not tested against the DNA. TRBV21-1 is an annotated pseudogene. The CDR3 covers 19 residues. CDR3 sequence reads: CASSNTSGRAKRSYNEQFF. The CDR3 nucleotides read TGTGCCAGCAGCAATACTAGCGGGAGGGCCAAACGCTCCTACAATGAGCAGTTCTTC.

The V and J genes are TRBV19 and TRBJ2-5; TRBD2 is a possible D gene (6 bases). The V gene's germline CDR1 is LNHDA and CDR2 SQIVND (reference sequence). Trimming stripped 5 bases from V and 7 bases from J, with 20 bases between. The CDR3 is made up of 15 amino acids. Here the CDR3 DNA reads TGTGCCAGTAGTCCCCCTAGGGGCGGGGCGGGGACCCAGTACTTC. Its protein product is CASSPPRGGAGTQYF.

This sequence joins TRBV9 and TRBJ2-1, with D perhaps matching TRBD2 (5 bases). Germline lookup yields CDR1 SGDLS and CDR2 YYNGEE. The CDR3 extends over 16 amino acids. V was cut by 0 bases and J by 0 bases, with 10 bases left in between. This CDR3 reads CASSVVSGSSYNEQFF. CDR3 nucleotides: TGTGCCAGCAGCGTAGTAAGCGGAAGCTCCTACAATGAGCAGTTCTTC.

V usage is TRBV27 and J usage is TRBJ2-1; no reliable D call. Deletions cut 6 bases from V and 0 bases from J, with 9 bases between. CDR3 length: 14 residues. The germline V gene encodes CDR1 MNHEY and CDR2 SMNVEV (reference sequence). CDR3 in amino acids: CASSHRSSYNEQFF. CDR3 coding DNA: TGTGCCAGCAGCCATAGAAGCTCCTACAATGAGCAGTTCTTC.

V usage is TRBV18 and J usage is TRBJ2-1; 12 nucleotides match TRBD2. This CDR3 spans 17 amino acids. The germline V gene encodes CDR1 KGHSH and CDR2 LQKENI. J gave up 0 bases and V 1 base, and 1 base lay outside the gene matches. The DNA of the CDR3 is TGTGCCAGCTCACCACTGACTAGCGGGAGCTCCTACAATGAGCAGTTCTTC. This sequence encodes CASSPLTSGSSYNEQFF.

The V gene is TRBV5-1, the J gene TRBJ1-4; TRBD1 is a possible D gene (6 bases). V lost 0 bases and J 4 bases, leaving 13 bases between the germline ends. This CDR3 spans 16 amino acids. The germline V gene encodes CDR1 SGHRS and CDR2 YFSETQ. The CDR3 loop reads CASSLVPGGGNEKLFF. In DNA, the CDR3 is TGCGCCAGCAGCTTGGTCCCGGGAGGGGGTAATGAAAAACTGTTTTTT.

The rearrangement joins TRBV27 to TRBJ1-5; D gene uncertain. CDR1 is MNHEY and CDR2 is SMNVEV in the germline V gene (reference sequence). The V gene lost 0 bases and the J gene lost 8 bases, with 8 bases spanning the gap. The CDR3 extends over 13 amino acids. The CDR3 region has the DNA TGTGCCAGCAGTTTATCTGTCGCGGAGCCCCAGCATTTT. Its protein product is CASSLSVAEPQHF.

The chain carries TRBV28 and TRBJ1-2, with a weak D call TRBD1 (5 bases). The CDR3 has 13 residues. CDR1 MDHEN and CDR2 SYDVKM come from the germline V gene. V gave up 5 bases and J gave up 3 bases, with 10 bases separating them. CDR3 sequence: CASSGRAYYGYTF. In nucleotides, the CDR3 is TGTGCCAGCAGTGGCAGGGCCTACTATGGCTACACCTTC.

The V and J genes are TRBV5-1 and TRBJ1-1, with TRBD1 as a possible D gene (6 bases). Germline V lookup: CDR1 SGHRS, CDR2 YFSETQ. Trimming took 0 bases from V and 0 from J, leaving 9 bases between them. This CDR3 region has 15 residues. Here the CDR3 reads CASSLEGDMNTEAFF. The CDR3 coding sequence is TGCGCCAGCAGCTTGGAGGGGGACATGAACACTGAAGCTTTCTTT.

The chain links TRBV4-3 to TRBJ2-1; D is possibly TRBD2 (6 bases). The CDR3 consists of 18 residues. Germline loops: CDR1 LGHNA, CDR2 YSLEER. V was shortened by 0 bases and J by 1 base, with 16 bases between the two germline ends. CDR3 coding DNA: TGCGCCAGCAGCCAAGATCTCCTGGGGGGTGGTTCCTACAATGAGCAGTTCTTC. Translation gives CASSQDLLGGGSYNEQFF.

The chain recombines TRBV6-1 with TRBJ2-3; D unresolved. Germline CDR1 MNHNS, CDR2 SASEGT. The CDR3 consists of 12 residues. V was shortened by 10 bases and J by 6 bases, with 14 bases between the two germline ends. This CDR3 reads CAITDPGDTQYF. The DNA of the CDR3 is TGTGCCATTACGGACCCCGGCGATACGCAGTATTTT.

The chain joins TRBV28 to TRBJ2-5; TRBD1 is a possible D gene (5 bases). Trimming took 5 bases from V and 5 from J, leaving 15 bases between them. Germline assignment: CDR1 MDHEN and CDR2 SYDVKM. CDR3 length equals 14 residues. The CDR3 DNA sequence: TGTGCCAGCAGTCTCCAGGGTATCGAGGAGACCCAGTACTTC. It codes for CASSLQGIEETQYF.

J is TRBJ2-3 and V is TRBV28; no firm D call. The CDR3 covers 16 residues. The germline gives CDR1 MDHEN, CDR2 SYDVKM. The germline V and J ends were trimmed by 6 bases and 1 base, with 17 bases remaining between them. CDR3 sequence reads: CASSLPAGAGTDTQYF. The CDR3 DNA reads as TGTGCCAGCAGCCTACCCGCAGGTGCAGGCACAGATACGCAGTATTTT.

A note on this clone: A much larger clonotype is one base distant, so this may be a read error. The V and J genes are TRBV5-4 and TRBJ1-1; tentatively, D is TRBD1 (6 bases). CDR3 size: 15 residues. Looked up from germline, CDR1 is SGHNT and CDR2 is YYREEE (reference sequence). The CDR3 DNA sequence: TGCGCCAGCAGCCAAGATAACAGGGCAGGCACTGAAGCTTTCTTT. Its protein product is CASSQDNRAGTEAFF.

The gene calls are TRBV28 and TRBJ1-5, with 11 bases identical to TRBD1. J lost 4 bases, V lost 2 bases, and 4 bases had no gene match. The CDR3 runs to 16 residues. The germline gives CDR1 MDHEN, CDR2 SYDVKM. The CDR3 reads CASSLGTGGANQPQHF. DNA of the CDR3: TGTGCCAGCAGTTTAGGGACAGGGGGGGCAAATCAGCCCCAGCATTTT.

The V gene is TRBV5-6, the J gene TRBJ2-7, with 7 bases aligning to TRBD2. CDR1 SGHDT and CDR2 YYEEEE come from the germline V gene. The CDR3 extends over 14 amino acids. V trimming: 8 bases; J trimming: 0 bases; junction bases outside the gene matches: 8. As DNA, the CDR3 is TGTGCCAGTAGTACTACTAGCGACTCCTACGAGCAGTACTTC. Translated, it gives CASSTTSDSYEQYF. Based on the CDR3 plus reference TRBV5-6 and TRBJ2-7, the full variable domain is DAGVTQSPTHLIKTRGQQVTLRCSPKSGHDTVSWYQQALGQGPQFIFQYYEEEERQRGNFPDRFSGHQFPNYSSELNVNALLLGDSALYLCASSTTSDSYEQYFGPGTRLTVT.

This clone was picked up one time. The V call is TRBV25-1, the J call TRBJ2-7, with TRBD2 identical over 11 bases. Trimming took 3 bases from V and 3 from J; bases not matched to a gene: 4. CDR1 MGHDK and CDR2 SYGVNS come from the germline V gene. CDR3 length: 15 amino acids. The CDR3 region has the DNA TGTGCCAGCAGTGACGAGGGACTAGCGGTCTACGAGCAGTACTTC. Translation: CASSDEGLAVYEQYF.

This clone appeared once. The chain combines TRBV4-3 with TRBJ2-2; 9 bases map to TRBD2. The V gene's germline CDR1 is LGHNA and CDR2 YSLEER. The CDR3 covers 19 residues. V gave up 0 bases and J gave up 8 bases; unmatched junction bases: 16. The CDR3 nucleotides read TGCGCCAGCAGCCAAGATCTCGCTGTGGGCGGGAGGGCGAAGGGGGAGCTGTTTTTT. Translation gives CASSQDLAVGGRAKGELFF.

The CDR3 spells CASSWLGTSGANEQFF. CDR3 coding DNA: TGTGCCAGCAGCTGGCTCGGGACTAGCGGGGCCAATGAGCAGTTCTTC. The chain uses TRBV5-4 and TRBJ2-1; 13 bases fit TRBD2. This CDR3 spans 16 amino acids. Germline V gene lookup returns CDR1 SGHNT and CDR2 YYREEE (reference sequence). V lost 3 bases and J lost 6; bases outside the gene matches: 6.

The V and J genes are TRBV5-4 and TRBJ1-1; tentative D call: TRBD1 (6 bases). Germline CDR1 SGHNT, CDR2 YYREEE (reference sequence). The ends were cut back, 0 bases at V and 4 bases at J, with 10 bases in the middle. The CDR3 has 14 amino acids. The CDR3 bases are TGTGCCAGCAGCTTGGTAGGACAGACCACTGAAGCTTTCTTT. Its translation: CASSLVGQTTEAFF.

Of note for this clone: A clone one base away is much larger, so this may be a read error. Other DNA sequences from this sample encode an identical CDR3 as well. The chain has TRBV30 and TRBJ2-7; D unresolved. V lost 4 bases to trimming and J lost 4 bases, with 17 bases between them. Germline values: CDR1 GTSNPN, CDR2 SVGIG (reference sequence). The CDR3 sequence is 14 residues long. The CDR3 is CAWKWTTLTYEQYF. The CDR3 region has the DNA TGTGCCTGGAAGTGGACCACTTTGACGTACGAGCAGTACTTC.

The genes are TRBV19 and TRBJ1-4; D perhaps matches TRBD1 (6 bases). Germline V gene lookup returns CDR1 LNHDA and CDR2 SQIVND (reference sequence). The CDR3 extends over 16 amino acids. V lost 2 bases and J lost 7, with 17 bases in between. This chain's CDR3 is CASSIKSDRIGEKLFF. The CDR3, as DNA: TGTGCCAGTAGTATAAAGTCGGACAGAATTGGTGAAAAACTGTTTTTT. Using reference TRBV19 and TRBJ1-4 for the parts outside the CDR3, the full variable domain is DGGITQSPKYLFRKEGQNVTLSCEQNLNHDAMYWYRQDPGQGLRLIYYSQIVNDFQKGDIAEGYSVSREKKESFPLTVTSAQKNPTAFYLCASSIKSDRIGEKLFFGSGTQLSVL.

The V gene is TRBV30, the J gene TRBJ2-5, with D hard to call. Matching the DNA end better, TRBJ2-7 makes the J call doubtful. There are 14 residues in the CDR3. Germline CDR1 and CDR2: GTSNPN and SVGIG (reference sequence). CDR3 sequence reads: CAWSVGGVLDEQYF. In DNA form, the CDR3 reads TGTGCCTGGAGTGTAGGTGGCGTATTGGACGAGCAGTACTTC.